This T cell receptor (beta chain) was captured in a study of T cells in Graves' hyperthyroidism and ophthalmopathy. From RNA transcripts, TCR beta CDR3 regions were amplified. The TCR CDR3 first-round RT-PCR relied on the HTBI primer set. One entry per CDR3 protein results from TCRdb running MiXCR on the multiplex PCR reads. Of roughly 740,000 distinct CDR3 sequences in the sample, around 15% were seen once. Study-wide findings and caveats: Most thyroid clonotypes with frequency above 0.001 were detected in blood.

With regard to this clonotype: Its antigen is as yet unknown.

V gave up 5 bases and J gave up 1 base, with 8 bases separating them. The germline gives CDR1 MNHEY, CDR2 SMNVEV (reference sequence). The CDR3 runs to 14 residues. The sequenced sample was blood. The chain combines TRBV27 with TRBJ1-4; no reliable D call. The receptor comes from a man in his late teens or twenties with Graves' hyperthyroidism. The DNA of the CDR3 is TGTGCCAGCAGTCTGTCGGGAACTAATGAAAAACTGTTTTTT. Translated, it gives CASSLSGTNEKLFF.